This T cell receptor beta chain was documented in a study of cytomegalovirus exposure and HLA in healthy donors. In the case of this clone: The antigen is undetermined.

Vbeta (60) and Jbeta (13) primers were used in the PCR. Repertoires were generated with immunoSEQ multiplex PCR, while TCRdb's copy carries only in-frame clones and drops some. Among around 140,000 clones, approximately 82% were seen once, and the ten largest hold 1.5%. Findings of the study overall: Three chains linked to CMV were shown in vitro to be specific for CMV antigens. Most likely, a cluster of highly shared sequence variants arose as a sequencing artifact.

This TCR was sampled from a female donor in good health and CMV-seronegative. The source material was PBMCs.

CDR3 nucleotide sequence: TGTGCCAGCAGCCAACGGCGGGAAACGGGGACAGATACGCAGTATTTT. This sequence encodes CASSQRRETGTDTQYF. The chain joins TRBV14 to TRBJ2-3, with D possibly being TRBD2 (6 bases). Trimming removed 2 bases from V and 3 bases from J, with 15 bases in between. The CDR3 contains 16 residues. Germline V lookup: CDR1 SGHDN, CDR2 FVKESK.